These T cell receptor beta chains were read from a single sample in a study of T cell responses to AZD1222 COVID-19 vaccine. Some clones are missing from TCRdb's copy, which holds only in-frame ones; the method was immunoSEQ multiplex PCR. The data hold approximately 90,000 clones, with about 90% observed a single time. The source material was peripheral blood, sampled on day 0 of AZD1222 vaccination. Receptor source: an adult in good health. Both conserved end residues are part of each CDR3. A D gene is named only where the DNA matches it firmly. Clone sizes are given selectively: once, few, many, or a class where the clone is expanded.

cdr3_length clone_size j_call d_call v_call cdr3_aa cdr3_nt
15 once TRBJ2-1 . TRBV13 CASSVPGRTYNEQFF TGTGCCAGCAGCGTACCGGGACGGACATACAATGAGCAGTTCTTC
16 . TRBJ1-1 . TRBV6-5 CASSYSGQPSFTEAFF TGTGCCAGCAGTTACAGTGGGCAGCCCTCCTTCACTGAAGCTTTCTTT
13 few TRBJ2-1 TRBD2 TRBV5-1 CASSLGLANEQFF TGCGCCAGCAGCTTGGGACTAGCCAATGAGCAGTTCTTC
16 once TRBJ2-1 TRBD1 TRBV27 CASKHRQDRSYNEQFF TGTGCCAGCAAGCACCGTCAGGACAGGTCCTACAATGAGCAGTTCTTC
17 . TRBJ1-3 . TRBV27 CASSLTPGPVSGNTIYF TGTGCCAGCAGTTTAACCCCGGGACCGGTCTCTGGAAACACCATATATTTT
17 . TRBJ1-6 . TRBV2 CASRQHLLGSYNSPLHF TGTGCCAGCAGACAACACCTGTTGGGGTCCTATAATTCACCCCTCCACTTT
14 . TRBJ1-4 . TRBV11-2 CASTLGATNEKLFF TGTGCCAGCACCCTCGGGGCAACTAATGAAAAACTGTTTTTT
14 . TRBJ1-1 . TRBV29-1 CSVAVGAWDTEAFF TGCAGCGTTGCAGTTGGGGCCTGGGACACTGAAGCTTTCTTT
15 . TRBJ2-7 TRBD1 TRBV18 CASSLGTDTSYEQYF TGTGCCAGCTCACTGGGGACAGACACCTCCTACGAGCAGTACTTC
12 . TRBJ1-5 . TRBV5-5 CASRAVGQPQHF TGTGCCAGCAGAGCGGTCGGTCAGCCCCAGCATTTT
15 . TRBJ2-2 TRBD1 TRBV19 CASSGQGGNTGELFF TGTGCCAGTTCGGGACAGGGGGGTAACACCGGGGAGCTGTTTTTT
12 . TRBJ1-1 . TRBV7-2 CASRPWGAEAFF TGTGCCAGCAGACCATGGGGTGCTGAAGCTTTCTTT
15 . TRBJ1-2 . TRBV4-3 CASSPFPTVRDGYTF TGCGCCAGCAGCCCATTTCCGACAGTGCGAGATGGCTACACCTTC
13 few TRBJ1-2 . TRBV19 CASINRDSGGYTF TGTGCCAGTATCAACAGGGATAGTGGTGGCTACACCTTC
14 once TRBJ1-1 . TRBV6-4 CASREEGLNTEAFF TGTGCCAGCAGGGAAGAAGGCCTGAACACTGAAGCTTTCTTT
17 once TRBJ1-1 . TRBV19 CASLTRGRARPNTEAFF TGTGCCAGCCTGACCCGGGGCAGGGCTCGCCCGAACACTGAAGCTTTCTTT
15 . TRBJ1-2 . TRBV30 CAWSAPLRQPYGYTF TGTGCCTGGAGTGCCCCTTTGAGACAGCCGTATGGCTACACCTTC
13 . TRBJ1-3 . TRBV5-8 CASSRDIGNTIYF TGTGCCAGCAGCCGGGACATTGGAAACACCATATATTTT
14 . TRBJ2-7 TRBD2 TRBV9 CASSVAGGGYEQYF TGTGCCAGCAGCGTAGCGGGAGGGGGCTACGAGCAGTACTTC
14 . TRBJ1-4 . TRBV6-2/TRBV6-3 CASSSGTSDQKLFF TGTGCCAGCAGTTCAGGGACCAGCGATCAAAAACTGTTTTTT
11 . TRBJ1-5 . TRBV21-1 CASSKGQPQHF TGTGCCAGCAGCAAGGGTCAGCCCCAGCATTTT
15 once TRBJ1-1 . TRBV5-1 CASSGGVQVNTEAFF TGCGCCAGCAGTGGCGGGGTCCAGGTGAACACTGAAGCTTTCTTT
14 . TRBJ1-2 . TRBV7-3 CASSLGPGSYGYTF TGTGCCAGCAGCTTAGGGCCGGGCTCCTATGGCTACACCTTC
16 . TRBJ1-4 . TRBV9 CASSVAETATNEKLFF TGTGCCAGCAGCGTAGCGGAGACAGCAACTAATGAAAAACTGTTTTTT